Below, 10 T cell receptor beta chains from the same sample are listed, as sequenced in a study of response to subunit inactivated influenza vaccine. From the RT-PCR reads, TCRdb called clonotypes with MiXCR, one entry per CDR3 protein. The sample lists more than 450,000 distinct CDR3 sequences, roughly 10% occurring once. The sample consisted of PBMCs from blood, taken on the day of vaccination. All receptors come from a man aged 50 to 59 who received an inactivated influenza vaccine.

This clonotype showed up many times. The rearrangement links TRBV5-1 to TRBJ2-7; 9 bases fit TRBD1. Germline trimming cut 1 base from V and 3 bases from J; bases unmatched to any gene: 5. Germline V CDR1 and CDR2: SGHRS, YFSETQ. The length of the CDR3 is 15 residues. The DNA for the CDR3 is TGCGCCAGCAGCTTGAACACAGGGGGCTTCTACGAGCAGTACTTC. Translating it yields CASSLNTGGFYEQYF.

This clonotype was picked up a small number of times. The chain carries TRBV7-6 and TRBJ1-6; 7 bases match TRBD1. J gave up 9 bases and V 5 bases, and 7 bases lay outside the gene matches. Per germline, CDR1 SGHVS and CDR2 FNYEAQ. CDR3 size: 14 residues. The CDR3: CASSQTGNGSPLHF. Written as DNA, the CDR3 is TGTGCCAGCAGCCAGACAGGGAACGGTTCACCCCTCCACTTT.

At least ten counts were recorded for this clonotype. The rearrangement joins TRBV25-1 to TRBJ1-1; TRBD1 agrees at 7 bases. The germline V gene has CDR1 MGHDK and CDR2 SYGVNS. The V segment lost 6 bases and the J segment 3 bases; nucleotides outside the gene matches: 7. The CDR3 totals 14 residues. The CDR3 reads CASRAPGQHTEAFF. For the CDR3, the DNA is TGTGCCAGCAGAGCTCCGGGACAGCACACTGAAGCTTTCTTT. Full variable domain (missing parts from reference TRBV25-1 and TRBJ1-1): EADIYQTPRYLVIGTGKKITLECSQTMGHDKMYWYQQDPGMELHLIHYSYGVNSTEKGDLSSESTVSRIRTEHFPLTLESARPSHTSQYLCASRAPGQHTEAFFGQGTRLTVV.

The chain uses TRBV4-2 and TRBJ2-5; D ambiguous. The ends were cut back, 0 bases at V and 5 bases at J, with 13 bases in the middle. Germline V lookup: CDR1 LGHNA, CDR2 YNFKEQ. The CDR3 runs to 15 residues. The CDR3 protein is CASSQDVALGETQYF. DNA for the CDR3: TGTGCCAGCAGCCAAGATGTCGCTCTGGGGGAGACCCAGTACTTC.

The chain combines TRBV11-1 with TRBJ2-2, with D possibly TRBD1 on 6 matching bases. Trimming stripped 2 bases from V and 4 bases from J, with 11 bases between. The germline gives CDR1 SGHAT, CDR2 FQDESV (reference sequence). The CDR3 covers 15 residues. CDR3 bases: TGTGCCAGCAGCTTATCCAGGGGTGGCACCGGGGAGCTGTTTTTT. Its protein is CASSLSRGGTGELFF.

V is TRBV3-1 and J is TRBJ2-2; 10 bases align to TRBD2. The V gene end was trimmed by 2 bases and the J gene end by 0 bases; junction bases not matched to a gene: 12. This CDR3 has 20 residues. Germline values: CDR1 LGHDT, CDR2 YNNKEL (reference sequence). The DNA for the CDR3 is TGTGCCAGCAGCCAAAAAAAGCGGGGGGGCCCATACGCGAACACCGGGGAGCTGTTTTTT. Amino acid sequence: CASSQKKRGGPYANTGELFF.

The genes are TRBV6-2 or TRBV6-3 and TRBJ2-7; no definite D call. Trimming removed 0 bases at V and 2 bases at J, with 14 bases between. The CDR3 covers 16 residues. CDR1 is MNHEY and CDR2 is SVGEGT in the germline V gene. The CDR3 loop reads CASSYSLPSPTYEQYF. DNA of the CDR3: TGTGCCAGCAGTTACTCTCTACCTTCCCCTACCTACGAGCAGTACTTC.

This clonotype was seen a handful of times. This chain joins TRBV27 and TRBJ2-5, with 7 bases fitting TRBD1. V trimming: 4 bases; J trimming: 7 bases; junction bases outside the gene matches: 9. The germline CDR1 and CDR2 sequences are MNHEY and SMNVEV (reference sequence). The CDR3 has 14 residues. CDR3 DNA: TGTGCCAGCAGTTGGACAGGCATTCGGGGGACCCAGTACTTC. It translates to CASSWTGIRGTQYF.

This clonotype was seen a handful of times. The chain is built from TRBV28 and TRBJ2-1; D unresolved. From germline, CDR1 is MDHEN and CDR2 SYDVKM. The CDR3 sequence is 14 residues long. Trimming cost V 4 bases and J 6 bases, with 13 bases left between them. The CDR3 sequence is CASSYPADPNEQFF. DNA for the CDR3: TGTGCCAGCAGTTACCCGGCAGACCCCAATGAGCAGTTCTTC.

J is TRBJ2-7 and V is TRBV20-1; 10 bases align to TRBD2. The CDR3 totals 18 residues. Germline-derived CDR1 and CDR2 are DFQATT and SNEGSKA (reference sequence). J gave up 4 bases and V 0 bases, and 15 bases lay outside the gene matches. As DNA, the CDR3 is TGCAGTGCTAGAGATTTCGGCCTAGCGGGAGTTTTGAAGTACGAGCAGTACTTC. This translates into CSARDFGLAGVLKYEQYF.